Each of the 28 T cell receptor beta chains below was sequenced from the same sample in a study of cytomegalovirus exposure and HLA in healthy donors. Clones were sequenced by immunoSEQ multiplex PCR, and TCRdb holds only the in-frame ones, with some missing. Among some 200,000 clones listed, roughly 86% were seen once. Sequencing input: PBMCs. These receptors were taken from a man between 25 and 39 years old in good health and CMV-seropositive.

The J gene is TRBJ1-2, the V gene TRBV4-2; D is perhaps TRBD1 (5 bases). Germline V gives CDR1 LGHNA, CDR2 YNFKEQ. The CDR3 runs 14 residues. Trimming took off 0 bases at V and 4 bases at J, with 9 bases between the two ends. CDR3 in amino acids: CASSQDGGFYGYTF. As DNA, the CDR3 is TGTGCCAGCAGCCAAGATGGGGGTTTCTATGGCTACACCTTC.

This chain connects TRBV14 to TRBJ2-3; no reliable D call. Germline values: CDR1 SGHDN, CDR2 FVKESK. The ends were cut back, 4 bases at V and 3 bases at J, with 14 bases in the middle. The CDR3 has 15 amino acids. This CDR3 reads CASSLETASTDTQYF. The CDR3 DNA follows: TGTGCCAGCAGCCTTGAAACGGCCTCAACAGATACGCAGTATTTT.

The chain couples TRBV5-4 to TRBJ1-4, with D possibly matching TRBD1 (5 bases). The CDR3 runs to 15 residues. CDR1 and CDR2 from the germline V gene are SGHNT and YYREEE (reference sequence). V gave up 4 bases and J gave up 4 bases, with 14 bases separating them. CDR3 nucleotides: TGTGCCAGCAGCCGTGCCGGGACGCGTAATGAAAAACTGTTTTTT. Protein product: CASSRAGTRNEKLFF. The complete variable domain, with remaining parts taken from reference TRBV5-4 and TRBJ1-4, reads ETGVTQSPTHLIKTRGQQVTLRCSSQSGHNTVSWYQQALGQGPQFIFQYYREEENGRGNFPPRFSGLQFPNYSSELNVNALELDDSALYLCASSRAGTRNEKLFFGSGTQLSVL.

The chain recombines TRBV6-1 with TRBJ1-2; weak D call: TRBD1 (5 bases). There are 13 residues in the CDR3. Germline V CDR1 and CDR2: MNHNS, SASEGT. V lost 2 bases and J lost 8, with 12 bases in between. The CDR3 nucleotides read TGTGCCAGCAGTGAATTCGGGGCAGGAGGCTACACCTTC. This codes for CASSEFGAGGYTF.

The rearrangement links TRBV14 to TRBJ2-7, with D hard to call. CDR3 size: 12 residues. Germline loops: CDR1 SGHDN, CDR2 FVKESK. The germline V and J ends were trimmed by 3 bases and 7 bases, with 10 bases remaining between them. CDR3 nucleotide sequence: TGTGCCAGCAGCCACCTAGGTAGGGAGCAGTACTTC. This encodes CASSHLGREQYF.

The chain links TRBV7-2 to TRBJ1-1; no firm D call. V lost 2 bases and J 1 base, leaving 11 bases between the germline ends. Germline V CDR1 and CDR2: SGHTA, FQGNSA. The CDR3 has 15 residues. In nucleotides, the CDR3 is TGTGCCAGCAGCTTATACCGCGTGCCGAACACTGAAGCTTTCTTT. Amino acid sequence: CASSLYRVPNTEAFF.

V usage is TRBV27 and J usage is TRBJ2-4, with D maybe TRBD2 (6 bases). V lost 2 bases and J 10 bases, leaving 12 bases between the germline ends. Germline loops: CDR1 MNHEY, CDR2 SMNVEV (reference sequence). CDR3 length: 13 amino acids. CDR3 sequence (DNA): TGTGCCAGCAGTTTACGCGGGGCCCGGATTCAGTACTTC. Residues: CASSLRGARIQYF.

The rearrangement uses TRBV15 and TRBJ2-3, with D perhaps being TRBD1 or TRBD2 (5 bases each). Germline lookup yields CDR1 LNHNV and CDR2 YYDKDF (reference sequence). Trimming removed 7 bases from V and 5 bases from J, with 22 bases in between. The CDR3 is made up of 16 amino acids. The CDR3 region has the DNA TGTGCCACCACCCATGGGACCACCGGCCACAGAGATACGCAGTATTTT. Translated, it gives CATTHGTTGHRDTQYF.

The chain links TRBV7-9 to TRBJ1-1; 8 bases are a match to TRBD1. The CDR3 extends over 13 amino acids. J gave up 4 bases and V 5 bases, and 3 bases lay outside the gene matches. Germline CDR1 SEHNR, CDR2 FQNEAQ (reference sequence). The CDR3 protein is CASSKTGGTEAFF. The CDR3 DNA follows: TGTGCCAGCAGCAAAACAGGGGGCACTGAAGCTTTCTTT.

The chain joins TRBV6-1 to TRBJ2-5; a possible D gene is TRBD2 (6 bases). This CDR3 spans 15 amino acids. From germline, CDR1 is MNHNS and CDR2 SASEGT. The V end was cut by 2 bases, the J end by 2 bases, with 12 bases between. The CDR3 sequence is CASSEITGVQETQYF. The CDR3 coding sequence is TGTGCCAGCAGTGAAATAACGGGGGTTCAAGAGACCCAGTACTTC.

This clone was seen only once. The V and J genes are TRBV2 and TRBJ2-7; TRBD1 matches at 9 bases. The V gene's germline CDR1 is SNHLY and CDR2 FYNNEI. V was pared by 4 bases and J by 5 bases, with 6 bases of the junction left unmatched. This CDR3 is built from 14 residues. CDR3 residues: CASSGQDRGHEQYF. The CDR3 coding sequence is TGTGCCAGCAGTGGCCAGGACAGGGGACACGAGCAGTACTTC.

The chain uses TRBV9 and TRBJ2-7, with D perhaps matching TRBD2 (6 bases). This CDR3 spans 15 amino acids. From germline, CDR1 is SGDLS and CDR2 YYNGEE. The ends were cut back, 3 bases at V and 4 bases at J, with 17 bases in the middle. CDR3 DNA: TGTGCCAGCAGCGGGAGAAAGGAGGGTAGATACGAGCAGTACTTC. Protein: CASSGRKEGRYEQYF.

The chain has TRBV6-5 and TRBJ2-7, with 7 bases fitting TRBD2. The V and J ends lost 5 bases and 5 bases, in that order; junction bases with no gene match: 12. CDR3 length equals 15 residues. Germline CDR1 MNHEY, CDR2 SVGAGI. The DNA of the CDR3 is TGTGCCAGCAGTCTCCATAATGGCGGGAGTAACGAGCAGTACTTC. Residues: CASSLHNGGSNEQYF.

This clone has a handful of counts. The chain has TRBV10-3 and TRBJ2-5, with no clear D. CDR1 ENHRY and CDR2 SYGVKD come from the germline V gene. This CDR3 is built from 12 residues. The V gene lost 3 bases and the J gene lost 7 bases, with 9 bases spanning the gap. CDR3 DNA sequence: TGTGCCATCAGTGAACCCACTGGGACCCAGTACTTC. It specifies CAISEPTGTQYF.

The V call is TRBV27, the J call TRBJ2-3; 8 positions match TRBD1. The germline V gene has CDR1 MNHEY and CDR2 SMNVEV (reference sequence). The CDR3 consists of 13 residues. The trim removed 10 bases at V and 1 base at J, leaving 4 bases unmatched. CDR3 bases: TGTGCCACCGCGACAGGGGGCACAGATACGCAGTATTTT. Its protein product is CATATGGTDTQYF.

The chain is built from TRBV19 and TRBJ2-7, with no clear D. The V gene's germline CDR1 is LNHDA and CDR2 SQIVND (reference sequence). The CDR3 extends over 15 amino acids. V lost 6 bases and J 1 base, leaving 16 bases between the germline ends. Here the CDR3 DNA reads TGTGCCAGTAGCATGTTTGTCAGGCCATCCTACGAGCAGTACTTC. Translation: CASSMFVRPSYEQYF. The whole variable domain, filled in from reference TRBV19 and TRBJ2-7, reads DGGITQSPKYLFRKEGQNVTLSCEQNLNHDAMYWYRQDPGQGLRLIYYSQIVNDFQKGDIAEGYSVSREKKESFPLTVTSAQKNPTAFYLCASSMFVRPSYEQYFGPGTRLTVT.

This clone appeared once. The chain is built from TRBV5-1 and TRBJ2-7; a weak D match, TRBD2 (5 bases). With 0 bases removed from V and 0 bases from J, the gap between germline ends came to 10 bases. The CDR3 loop spans 15 amino acids. Germline lookup yields CDR1 SGHRS and CDR2 YFSETQ. CDR3 amino acids: CASSLDSGSSYEQYF. CDR3 bases: TGCGCCAGCAGCTTGGACAGCGGTAGCTCCTACGAGCAGTACTTC.

The J gene is TRBJ2-5, the V gene TRBV28; the D gene is possibly TRBD2 (6 bases). Trimming stripped 6 bases from V and 0 bases from J, with 17 bases between. Looked up from germline, CDR1 is MDHEN and CDR2 is SYDVKM. The CDR3 is made up of 16 amino acids. CDR3 sequence reads: CASRRGRRGYQETQYF. The CDR3 nucleotides are TGTGCCAGCAGGCGGGGACGCAGAGGCTACCAAGAGACCCAGTACTTC.

J is TRBJ2-7 and V is TRBV6-6; possibly TRBD2 for D (6 bases). Between the trimmed V and J ends, which lost 6 bases and 2 bases, there was a span of 17 bases. The V gene's germline CDR1 is MNHNY and CDR2 SVGAGI (reference sequence). The CDR3 loop spans 15 amino acids. As DNA, the CDR3 is TGTGCCAGCAGCGAGACCCCGGGAGTCACCTACGAGCAGTACTTC. It codes for CASSETPGVTYEQYF.

V is TRBV11-2 and J is TRBJ2-2; D may be TRBD2 (6 bases). Germline V gene sequence: CDR1 SGHAT, CDR2 FQNNGV. Trimming took off 3 bases at V and 7 bases at J, with 9 bases between the two ends. The CDR3 is 13 amino acids. CDR3 region: CASSLEGIGELFF. CDR3 in DNA: TGTGCCAGCAGCTTGGAGGGGATCGGGGAGCTGTTTTTT.

This chain uses TRBV6-5 with TRBJ1-5, with TRBD1 as a possible D gene (5 bases). This CDR3 contains 15 residues. Trimming cost V 0 bases and J 7 bases, with 13 bases left between them. Germline V gene lookup returns CDR1 MNHEY and CDR2 SVGAGI. The DNA of the CDR3 is TGTGCCAGCAGTTACTCGTTCGGGGCTAGCCAGCCCCAGCATTTT. This codes for CASSYSFGASQPQHF.

The gene calls are TRBV15 and TRBJ1-5; TRBD1 aligns across 7 bases. Germline V gene sequence: CDR1 LNHNV, CDR2 YYDKDF (reference sequence). The length of the CDR3 is 15 residues. V dropped 2 bases and J dropped 4; count of bases not matched to a gene: 5. CDR3: CATSRTRQGNQPQHF. The CDR3 DNA reads TGTGCCACCAGCAGAACCCGACAGGGAAATCAGCCCCAGCATTTT.

This rearrangement joins TRBV2 to TRBJ2-2, with TRBD2 identical over 11 bases. Losses at the gene ends were 2 bases for V and 3 bases for J; bases not matched to a gene: 5. The CDR3 has 17 amino acids. Germline CDR1 is SNHLY and CDR2 is FYNNEI. The CDR3 DNA follows: TGTGCCAGCAGTGAATCCTTGACTAGCGGGGACACCGGGGAGCTGTTTTTT. Amino acid sequence: CASSESLTSGDTGELFF.

The chain has TRBV30 and TRBJ2-6, with D unresolved. Trimming took 1 base from V and 4 from J, leaving 14 bases between them. The CDR3 length is 16 residues. Germline V gives CDR1 GTSNPN, CDR2 SVGIG (reference sequence). The CDR3 nucleotides read TGTGCCTGGAGTGACAACCCCCGCCGCGGGGCCAACGTCCTGACTTTC. As protein: CAWSDNPRRGANVLTF.

The chain links TRBV11-3 to TRBJ2-7, with D perhaps given as TRBD1 or TRBD2 (6 bases each). The V gene's germline CDR1 is SGHNT and CDR2 YENEEA. The CDR3 contains 13 residues. Trimming left V 7 bases short and J 1 base short, with 11 bases between. CDR3 sequence: CASNQGGSYEQYF. As DNA, the CDR3 is TGTGCCAGCAACCAAGGGGGGTCCTACGAGCAGTACTTC.

The chain is built from TRBV5-1 and TRBJ2-7, with D possibly being TRBD1 or TRBD2 (6 bases each). CDR3 length: 15 residues. The V end was cut by 0 bases, the J end by 3 bases, with 13 bases between. Looked up from germline, CDR1 is SGHRS and CDR2 is YFSETQ. The CDR3 protein is CASSLDGGGLYEQYF. CDR3 DNA: TGCGCCAGCAGCTTGGACGGAGGGGGACTCTACGAGCAGTACTTC.

This clone was seen more than once but under ten times. The chain has TRBV12-5 and TRBJ2-7, with D perhaps matching TRBD1 or TRBD2 (5 bases each). The CDR3 totals 17 residues. Germline V gives CDR1 LGHNT, CDR2 FRNRAP. The ends were cut back, 0 bases at V and 4 bases at J, with 19 bases in the middle. CDR3 sequence reads: CASGLVPRGGLAYEQYF. CDR3 nucleotides: TGTGCTAGTGGTTTGGTACCGAGGGGCGGATTGGCATACGAGCAGTACTTC.

This chain joins TRBV5-1 and TRBJ1-1; D remains unclear. Looked up from germline, CDR1 is SGHRS and CDR2 is YFSETQ. Between the trimmed V and J ends, which lost 2 bases and 1 base, there was a span of 15 bases. The CDR3 runs 16 residues. The CDR3 DNA is TGCGCCAGCAGCTTCTCTCGAGGCCCACAGAACACTGAAGCTTTCTTT. It codes for CASSFSRGPQNTEAFF.